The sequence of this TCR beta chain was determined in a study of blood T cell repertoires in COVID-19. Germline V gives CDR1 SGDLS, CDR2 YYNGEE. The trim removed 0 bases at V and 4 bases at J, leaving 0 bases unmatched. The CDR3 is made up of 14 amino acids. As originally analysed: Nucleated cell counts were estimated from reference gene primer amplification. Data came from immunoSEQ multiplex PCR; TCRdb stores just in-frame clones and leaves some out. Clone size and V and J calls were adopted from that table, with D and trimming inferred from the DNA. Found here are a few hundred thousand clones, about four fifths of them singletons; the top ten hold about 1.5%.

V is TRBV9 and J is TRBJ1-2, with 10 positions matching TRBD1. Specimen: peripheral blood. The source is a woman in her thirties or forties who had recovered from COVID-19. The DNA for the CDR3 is TGTGCCAGCAGCGTAGGACAGGGGGCCTATGGCTACACCTTC. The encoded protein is CASSVGQGAYGYTF.